The 13 T cell receptor beta chains presented below share a single source sample, sequenced in a study of cytomegalovirus exposure and HLA in healthy donors. With 60 Vbeta and 13 Jbeta primers, the PCR was carried out. Assay used: immunoSEQ multiplex PCR; TCRdb lists only in-frame clones, some missing. This table holds 50,000 or so clones, over 60% found once. What was sequenced was PBMCs. Every receptor here comes from a woman in her forties or fifties in good health and CMV-seronegative.

V usage is TRBV18 and J usage is TRBJ1-4; 9 positions match TRBD1. Germline V gene data show CDR1 as KGHSH and CDR2 as LQKENI. Trimming at V came to 3 bases and at J to 6 bases, leaving 8 bases not matched to a gene. This CDR3 contains 16 residues. The chain's CDR3 is CASSPALQGADEKLFF. In nucleotides, the CDR3 is TGTGCCAGCTCACCGGCATTACAGGGGGCGGATGAAAAACTGTTTTTT.

The CDR3 spells CASRDRANYGYTF. The CDR3, as DNA: TGTGCCAGCCGGGACAGAGCTAACTATGGCTACACCTTC. The chain is built from TRBV28 and TRBJ1-2; 7 nucleotides line up with TRBD1. J gave up 0 bases and V 8 bases, and 3 bases lay outside the gene matches. Germline V gives CDR1 MDHEN, CDR2 SYDVKM. The CDR3 spans 13 residues.

The chain combines TRBV10-3 with TRBJ2-7; the D gene is possibly TRBD2 (7 bases). CDR1 ENHRY and CDR2 SYGVKD come from the germline V gene. Trimming took off 6 bases at V and 5 bases at J, with 11 bases between the two ends. The CDR3 covers 12 residues. As DNA, the CDR3 is TGTGCCATCAGCCTAGGGGGGGACGAGCAGTACTTC. Protein product: CAISLGGDEQYF.

A note on this clone: Mismatch with germline at one junction end may stem from a read error. The rearrangement links TRBV7-7 to TRBJ2-2, with unresolved D. Germline V lookup: CDR1 SSHAT, CDR2 FNYEAQ (reference sequence). CDR3 size: 13 residues. The CDR3 is CASSLDSTGELFF. The CDR3 DNA reads as TGTGCTAGCAGCTTAGACTCGACCGGGGAGCTGTTTTTT.

V is TRBV5-4 and J is TRBJ1-6, with TRBD1 as a possible D gene (5 bases). The CDR3 is 14 amino acids. Germline CDR1 and CDR2: SGHNT and YYREEE (reference sequence). V was cut by 5 bases and J by 7 bases, with 13 bases left in between. The CDR3, as DNA: TGTGCCAGCAGTCTACGGGGGGAGAATTCACCCCTCCACTTT. Translation gives CASSLRGENSPLHF.

The chain has TRBV30 and TRBJ2-1; 8 nucleotides line up with TRBD2. The CDR3 extends over 12 amino acids. J gave up 15 bases and V 5 bases, and 12 bases lay outside the gene matches. Germline V gene lookup returns CDR1 GTSNPN and CDR2 SVGIG (reference sequence). The CDR3 DNA sequence: TGTGCCTGGGAGGGGGGAGGGACTAGACCGTTCTTC. Translated, it gives CAWEGGGTRPFF.

Regarding this clone: The junction and the germline gene differ at one end; a read error may be behind it. The V gene is TRBV7-9, the J gene TRBJ1-5; D is undetermined. Germline V gene lookup returns CDR1 SEHNR and CDR2 FQNEAQ (reference sequence). CDR3 length equals 12 residues. DNA of the CDR3: TGTTCCAGCAGCGCTGACAACCAGCCCCAGCATTTT. Protein product: CSSSADNQPQHF.

Concerning this clone: The conserved closing phenylalanine or tryptophan is absent in this CDR3, likely reflecting a read error. The V call is TRBV6-5, the J call TRBJ1-2; a weak D match, TRBD1 (6 bases). Looked up from germline, CDR1 is MNHEY and CDR2 is SVGAGI. The V end lost 0 bases, the J end lost 7 bases, and 12 bases lay between the germline ends. This CDR3 has 14 residues. The CDR3 reads CASSYSRQGGGYTV. The CDR3 DNA reads TGTGCCAGCAGTTACTCGAGACAAGGGGGTGGCTACACCGTC.

The chain joins TRBV28 to TRBJ2-7; weak D call: TRBD1 (6 bases). The CDR3 totals 13 residues. Trimming removed 8 bases at V and 2 bases at J, with 13 bases between. Germline CDR1 MDHEN, CDR2 SYDVKM. DNA for the CDR3: TGTGCCAGCTATCAGGACAGCCCCTACGAGCAGTACTTC. This gives the protein CASYQDSPYEQYF.

The genes are TRBV6-1 and TRBJ2-7; 10 positions agree with TRBD1. The junction had 4 bases not matched to a gene; V was cut back by 6 bases and J by 2 bases. Germline V gene sequence: CDR1 MNHNS, CDR2 SASEGT. The CDR3 contains 14 residues. The CDR3 protein is CASRLDRGAYEQYF. DNA of the CDR3: TGTGCCAGCAGACTGGACAGGGGGGCCTACGAGCAGTACTTC.

The chain recombines TRBV18 with TRBJ1-5; D remains ambiguous. With 6 bases removed from V and 7 bases from J, the gap between germline ends came to 19 bases. Germline V gives CDR1 KGHSH, CDR2 LQKENI. The CDR3 runs to 15 residues. CDR3 loop: CASSPAGGYRQPQHF. CDR3 nucleotides: TGTGCCAGCTCTCCGGCCGGCGGGTACCGACAGCCCCAGCATTTT.

The chain has TRBV7-9 and TRBJ2-5, with unresolved D. The CDR3 has 14 residues. Trimming left V 5 bases short and J 9 bases short, with 19 bases between. The germline V gene encodes CDR1 SEHNR and CDR2 FQNEAQ (reference sequence). The CDR3: CASSPTNRPPSQYF. The CDR3 DNA is TGTGCCAGCAGCCCAACGAACAGACCTCCGTCCCAGTACTTC.

The V and J genes are TRBV6-5 and TRBJ2-2; no definite D call. Trimming took 7 bases from V and 3 from J, leaving 12 bases between them. From germline, CDR1 is MNHEY and CDR2 SVGAGI. The CDR3 has 14 residues. CDR3 nucleotide sequence: TGTGCCAGCAACATGGCCCTCCACACCGGGGAGCTGTTTTTT. As protein: CASNMALHTGELFF.